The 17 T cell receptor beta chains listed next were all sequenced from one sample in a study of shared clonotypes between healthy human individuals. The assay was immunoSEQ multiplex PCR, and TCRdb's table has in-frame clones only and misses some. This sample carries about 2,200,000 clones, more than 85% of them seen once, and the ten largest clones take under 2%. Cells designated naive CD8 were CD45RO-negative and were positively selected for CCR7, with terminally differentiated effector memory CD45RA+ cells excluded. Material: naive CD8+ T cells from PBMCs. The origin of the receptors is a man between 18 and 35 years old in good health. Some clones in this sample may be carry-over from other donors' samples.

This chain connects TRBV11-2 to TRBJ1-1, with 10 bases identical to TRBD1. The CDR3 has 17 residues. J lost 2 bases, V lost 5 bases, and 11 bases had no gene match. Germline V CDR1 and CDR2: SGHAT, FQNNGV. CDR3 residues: CASSSRTGGETNTEAFF. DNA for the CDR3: TGTGCCAGCAGCAGCCGGACAGGGGGTGAAACCAACACTGAAGCTTTCTTT.

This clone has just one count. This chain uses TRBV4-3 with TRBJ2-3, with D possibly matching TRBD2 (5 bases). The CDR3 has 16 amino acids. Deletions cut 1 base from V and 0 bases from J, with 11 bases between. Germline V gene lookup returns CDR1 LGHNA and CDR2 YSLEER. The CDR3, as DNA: TGCGCCAGCAGCCAAGGTGTGGGCGGGAGCACAGATACGCAGTATTTT. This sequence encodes CASSQGVGGSTDTQYF.

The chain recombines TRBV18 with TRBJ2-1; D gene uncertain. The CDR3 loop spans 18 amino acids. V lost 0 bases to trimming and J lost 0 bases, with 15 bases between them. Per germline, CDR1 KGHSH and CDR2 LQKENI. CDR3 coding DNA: TGTGCCAGCTCACCACCTTTAACAGACATTAGCTCCTACAATGAGCAGTTCTTC. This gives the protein CASSPPLTDISSYNEQFF.

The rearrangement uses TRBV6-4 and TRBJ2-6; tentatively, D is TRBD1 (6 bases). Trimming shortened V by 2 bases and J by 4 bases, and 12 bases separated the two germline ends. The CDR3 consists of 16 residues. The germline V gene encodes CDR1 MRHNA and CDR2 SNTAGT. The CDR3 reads CASSDGAQGGANVLTF. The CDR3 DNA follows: TGTGCCAGCAGTGACGGGGCCCAGGGGGGGGCCAACGTCCTGACTTTC.

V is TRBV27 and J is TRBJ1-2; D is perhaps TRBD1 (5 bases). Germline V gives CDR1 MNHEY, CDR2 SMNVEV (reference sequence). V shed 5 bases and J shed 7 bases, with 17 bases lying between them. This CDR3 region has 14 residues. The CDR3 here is CASSTRGGLGGYTF. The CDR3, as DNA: TGTGCCAGCAGTACCCGTGGGGGATTGGGTGGCTACACCTTC.

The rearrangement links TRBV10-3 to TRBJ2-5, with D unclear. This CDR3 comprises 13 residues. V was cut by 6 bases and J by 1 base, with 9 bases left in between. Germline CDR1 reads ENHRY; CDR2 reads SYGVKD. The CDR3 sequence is CAIRDPVQETQYF. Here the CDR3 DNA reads TGTGCCATCAGAGATCCCGTCCAAGAGACCCAGTACTTC.

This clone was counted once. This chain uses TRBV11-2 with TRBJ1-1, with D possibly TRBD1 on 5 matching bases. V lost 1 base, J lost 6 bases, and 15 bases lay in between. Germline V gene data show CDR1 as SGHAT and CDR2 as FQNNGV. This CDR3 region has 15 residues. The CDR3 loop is CASSLGFAREAEAFF. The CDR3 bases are TGTGCCAGCAGCTTAGGGTTCGCCAGGGAGGCTGAAGCTTTCTTT.

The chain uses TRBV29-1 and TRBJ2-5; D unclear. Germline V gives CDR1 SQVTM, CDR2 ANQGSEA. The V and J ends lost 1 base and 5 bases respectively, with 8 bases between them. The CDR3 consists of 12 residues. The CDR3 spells CSVEAAFETQYF. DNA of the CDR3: TGCAGCGTTGAAGCCGCCTTTGAGACCCAGTACTTC.

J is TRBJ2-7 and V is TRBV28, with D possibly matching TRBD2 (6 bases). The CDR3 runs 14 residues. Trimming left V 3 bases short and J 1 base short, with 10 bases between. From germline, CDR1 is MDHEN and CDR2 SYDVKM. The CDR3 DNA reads TGTGCCAGCAGTTTCCCGGGAGCTTCCTACGAGCAGTACTTC. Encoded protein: CASSFPGASYEQYF.

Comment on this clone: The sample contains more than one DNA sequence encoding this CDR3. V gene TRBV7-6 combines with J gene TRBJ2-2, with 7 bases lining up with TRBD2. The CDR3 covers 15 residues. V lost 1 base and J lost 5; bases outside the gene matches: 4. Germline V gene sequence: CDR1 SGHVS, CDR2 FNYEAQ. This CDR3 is CASSLGASGTGELFF. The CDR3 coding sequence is TGTGCCAGCAGCTTAGGAGCTAGCGGTACCGGGGAGCTGTTTTTT. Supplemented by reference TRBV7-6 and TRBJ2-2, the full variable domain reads GAGVSQSPRYKVTKRGQDVALRCDPISGHVSLYWYRQALGQGPEFLTYFNYEAQQDKSGLPNDRFSAERPEGSISTLTIQRTEQRDSAMYRCASSLGASGTGELFFGEGSRLTVL.

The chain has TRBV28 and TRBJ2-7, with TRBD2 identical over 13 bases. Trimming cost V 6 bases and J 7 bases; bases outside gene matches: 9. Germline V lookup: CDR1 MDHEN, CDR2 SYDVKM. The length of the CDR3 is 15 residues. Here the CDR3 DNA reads TGTGCCAGCAGAAGGGGACTAGCGGGGACTTGGGAGCAGTACTTC. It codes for CASRRGLAGTWEQYF.

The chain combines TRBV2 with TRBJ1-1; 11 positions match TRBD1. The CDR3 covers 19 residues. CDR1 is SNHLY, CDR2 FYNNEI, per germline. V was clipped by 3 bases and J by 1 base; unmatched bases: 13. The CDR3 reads CASSEGPPGQGVTNTEAFF. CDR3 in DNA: TGTGCCAGCAGTGAGGGGCCTCCGGGACAGGGGGTTACGAACACTGAAGCTTTCTTT.

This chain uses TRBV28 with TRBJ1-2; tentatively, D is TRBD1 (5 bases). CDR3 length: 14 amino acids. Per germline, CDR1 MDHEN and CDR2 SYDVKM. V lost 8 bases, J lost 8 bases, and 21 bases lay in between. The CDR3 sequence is CASYKPGPHIGYTF. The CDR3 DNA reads TGTGCCAGCTATAAACCGGGACCCCATATAGGCTACACCTTC.

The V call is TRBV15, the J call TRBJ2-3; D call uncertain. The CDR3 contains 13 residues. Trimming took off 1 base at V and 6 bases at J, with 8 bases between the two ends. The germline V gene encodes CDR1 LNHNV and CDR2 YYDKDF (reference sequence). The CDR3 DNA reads TGTGCCACCAGCAGAGCCAGCTTCGATACGCAGTATTTT. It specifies CATSRASFDTQYF.

The CDR3 DNA sequence: TGTGCCAGCAGCCCCACCAGGGGGATGAACACTGAAGCTTTCTTT. Encoded protein: CASSPTRGMNTEAFF. The chain is built from TRBV9 and TRBJ1-1; 7 bases align to TRBD1. With V trimmed by 4 bases and J by 0 bases, 6 bases remained unmatched. CDR3 length: 15 amino acids. The V gene's germline CDR1 is SGDLS and CDR2 YYNGEE.

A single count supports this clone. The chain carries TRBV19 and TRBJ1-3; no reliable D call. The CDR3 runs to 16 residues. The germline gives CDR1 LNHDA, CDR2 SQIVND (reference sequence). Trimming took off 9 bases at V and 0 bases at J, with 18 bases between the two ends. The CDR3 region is CASIARFLSSGNTIYF. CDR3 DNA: TGTGCCAGCATCGCTCGGTTCTTAAGCTCTGGAAACACCATATATTTT.

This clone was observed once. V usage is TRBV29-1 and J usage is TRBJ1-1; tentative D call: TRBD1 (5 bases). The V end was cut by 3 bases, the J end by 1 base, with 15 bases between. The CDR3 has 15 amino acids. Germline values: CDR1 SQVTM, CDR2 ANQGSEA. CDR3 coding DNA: TGCAGCGTTGATCGGTATATCACAGGGAACACTGAAGCTTTCTTT. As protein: CSVDRYITGNTEAFF.